This T cell receptor beta chain was observed in a study of cytotoxic CD8 clonotypes in ibrutinib-treated CLL. Background on the study: Researchers reported over 9 relapsed/refractory and about 14 treatment-naive patients, 17 to 18 of them IGHV unmutated.

The CDR3 loop spans 13 amino acids. Trimming cost V 6 bases and J 5 bases; bases outside gene matches: 6. Germline assignment: CDR1 MDHEN and CDR2 SYDVKM. On this clone itself: Its antigen is undetermined.

Study-wide results and caveats: Patients showed higher baseline clonality than age-matched healthy donors, and it tracked circulating CD8+ T-cell counts. Private clonotypes, not public ones, expanded at ibrutinib response. Investigators sampled sustained-remission and progressing patients at differing times.

TCRdb's copy holds only in-frame clones and misses some; the assay was immunoSEQ multiplex PCR. The sample yields tens of thousands of clones, over 65% seen once. Material: PBMCs, obtained after 24 months of ibrutinib treatment. The rearrangement joins TRBV28 to TRBJ1-1, with 7 bases identical to TRBD1. This TCR derives from a human donor with chronic lymphocytic leukemia. This CDR3 is CASSVQGRTEAFF. The CDR3 DNA is TGTGCCAGCAGCGTACAGGGGAGAACTGAAGCTTTCTTT.